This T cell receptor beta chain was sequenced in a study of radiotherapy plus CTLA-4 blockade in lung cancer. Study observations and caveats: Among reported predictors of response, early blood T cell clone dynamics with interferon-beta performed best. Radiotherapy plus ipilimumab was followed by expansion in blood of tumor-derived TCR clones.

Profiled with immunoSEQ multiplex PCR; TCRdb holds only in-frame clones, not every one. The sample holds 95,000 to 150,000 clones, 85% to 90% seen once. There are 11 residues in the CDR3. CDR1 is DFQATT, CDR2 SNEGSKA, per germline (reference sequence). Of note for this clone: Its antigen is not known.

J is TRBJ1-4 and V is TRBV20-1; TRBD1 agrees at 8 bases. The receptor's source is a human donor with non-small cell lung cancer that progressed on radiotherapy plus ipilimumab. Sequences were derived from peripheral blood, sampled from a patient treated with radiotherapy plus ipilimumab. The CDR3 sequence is CGGQDNEKLFF. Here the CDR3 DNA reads TGCGGGGGACAGGATAATGAAAAACTGTTTTTT.